This record covers a single T cell receptor beta chain. The data were obtained in a study of blood T cell repertoires in COVID-19. Study information: Donors in the United States, Italy and Spain gave samples during acute or convalescent COVID-19. T cells, B-cell-depleted T cells, or PBMCs provided the cDNA or gDNA that served as material.

Original handling: Estimated nucleated cell counts came from reference gene primer amplification. The protocol was immunoSEQ multiplex PCR, while the TCRdb copy is restricted to in-frame clones and leaves out a portion. V and J calls and clone size are those listed in that table; D and trimming were worked out from the DNA. Of roughly 250,000 clones listed, about 87% are singletons. Germline trimming cut 5 bases from V and 4 bases from J; bases unmatched to any gene: 3. Germline V gene lookup returns CDR1 SEHNR and CDR2 FQNEAQ (reference sequence). This CDR3 contains 14 residues. This clonotype originated in a man in his sixties who had recovered from COVID-19. The sequenced sample was peripheral blood. The chain is built from TRBV7-9 and TRBJ1-5; 9 bases agree with TRBD1. The CDR3 region is CASSGGTGNQPQHF. The CDR3 bases are TGTGCCAGCAGCGGGGGGACAGGGAATCAGCCCCAGCATTTT.